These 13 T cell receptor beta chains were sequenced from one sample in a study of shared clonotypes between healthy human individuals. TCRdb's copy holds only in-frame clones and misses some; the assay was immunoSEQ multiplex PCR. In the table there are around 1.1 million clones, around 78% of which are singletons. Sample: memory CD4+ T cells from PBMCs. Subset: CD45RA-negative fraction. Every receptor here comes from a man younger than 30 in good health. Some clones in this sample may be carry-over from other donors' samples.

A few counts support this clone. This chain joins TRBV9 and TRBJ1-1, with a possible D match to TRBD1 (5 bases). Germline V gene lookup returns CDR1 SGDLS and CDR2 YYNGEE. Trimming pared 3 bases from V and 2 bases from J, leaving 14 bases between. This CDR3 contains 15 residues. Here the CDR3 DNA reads TGTGCCAGCAGCGCCGCCTGGGGGGTAAACACTGAAGCTTTCTTT. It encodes CASSAAWGVNTEAFF. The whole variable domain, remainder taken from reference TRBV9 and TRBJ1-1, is DSGVTQTPKHLITATGQRVTLRCSPRSGDLSVYWYQQSLDQGLQFLIQYYNGEERAKGNILERFSAQQFPDLHSELNLSSLELGDSALYFCASSAAWGVNTEAFFGQGTRLTVV.

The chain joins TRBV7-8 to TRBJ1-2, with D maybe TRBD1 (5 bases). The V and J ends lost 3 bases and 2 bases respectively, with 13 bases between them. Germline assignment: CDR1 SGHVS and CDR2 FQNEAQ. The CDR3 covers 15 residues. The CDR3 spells CASSFPSGANYGYTF. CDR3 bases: TGTGCCAGCAGCTTTCCAAGTGGGGCCAACTATGGCTACACCTTC.

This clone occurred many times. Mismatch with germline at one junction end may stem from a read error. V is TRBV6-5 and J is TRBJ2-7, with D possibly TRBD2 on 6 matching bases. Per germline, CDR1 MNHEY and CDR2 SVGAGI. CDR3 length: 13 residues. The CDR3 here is CASSYSPGTLVRF. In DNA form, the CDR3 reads TGTGCCAGCAGTTACTCCCCCGGGACTCTCGTTAGATTC.

The CDR3 protein is CASSLDRGRFSNQPQHF. The CDR3 nucleotides are TGTGCCAGCAGCTTAGATAGGGGTCGTTTTAGCAATCAGCCCCAGCATTTT. The V gene is TRBV7-2, the J gene TRBJ1-5; D perhaps matches TRBD1 (5 bases). The germline gives CDR1 SGHTA, CDR2 FQGNSA. Trimming removed 1 base from V and 0 bases from J, with 13 bases in between. The CDR3 length is 17 residues. The variable domain in full, completed from reference TRBV7-2 and TRBJ1-5, reads GAGVSQSPSNKVTEKGKDVELRCDPISGHTALYWYRQSLGQGLEFLIYFQGNSAPDKSGLPSDRFSAERTGGSVSTLTIQRTQQEDSAVYLCASSLDRGRFSNQPQHFGDGTRLSIL.

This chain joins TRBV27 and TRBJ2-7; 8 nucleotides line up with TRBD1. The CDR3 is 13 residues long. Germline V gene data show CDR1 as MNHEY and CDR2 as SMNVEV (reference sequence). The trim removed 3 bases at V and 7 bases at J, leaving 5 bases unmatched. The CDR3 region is CASSFQGAKEQYF. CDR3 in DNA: TGTGCCAGCAGTTTCCAGGGGGCGAAGGAGCAGTACTTC.

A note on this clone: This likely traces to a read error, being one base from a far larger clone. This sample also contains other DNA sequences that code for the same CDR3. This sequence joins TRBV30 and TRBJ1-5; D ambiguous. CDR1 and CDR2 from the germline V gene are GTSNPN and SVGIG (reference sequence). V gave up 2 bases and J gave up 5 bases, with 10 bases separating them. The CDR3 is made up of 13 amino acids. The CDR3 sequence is CAWSIKSDQPQHF. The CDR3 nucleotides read TGTGCCTGGAGTATAAAGAGCGATCAGCCCCAGCATTTT.

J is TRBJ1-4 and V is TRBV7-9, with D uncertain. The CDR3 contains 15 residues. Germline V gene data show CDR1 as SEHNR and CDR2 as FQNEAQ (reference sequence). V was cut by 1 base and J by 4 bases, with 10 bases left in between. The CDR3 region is CASSLGQNLNEKLFF. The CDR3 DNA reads TGTGCCAGCAGCTTAGGGCAGAACCTTAATGAAAAACTGTTTTTT.

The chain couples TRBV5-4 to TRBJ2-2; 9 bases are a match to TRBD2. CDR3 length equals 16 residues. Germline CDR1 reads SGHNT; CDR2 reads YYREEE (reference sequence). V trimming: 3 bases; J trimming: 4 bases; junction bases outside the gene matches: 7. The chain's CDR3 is CASSSPSGTSTGELFF. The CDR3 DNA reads TGTGCCAGCAGCTCCCCTAGCGGGACGAGCACCGGGGAGCTGTTTTTT. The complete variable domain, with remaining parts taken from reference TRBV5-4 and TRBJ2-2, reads ETGVTQSPTHLIKTRGQQVTLRCSSQSGHNTVSWYQQALGQGPQFIFQYYREEENGRGNFPPRFSGLQFPNYSSELNVNALELDDSALYLCASSSPSGTSTGELFFGEGSRLTVL.

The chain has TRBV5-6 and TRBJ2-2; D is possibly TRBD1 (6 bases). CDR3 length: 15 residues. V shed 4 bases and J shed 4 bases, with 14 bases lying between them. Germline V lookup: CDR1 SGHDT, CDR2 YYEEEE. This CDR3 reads CASSRQQGSTGELFF. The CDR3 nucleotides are TGTGCCAGCAGCCGCCAGCAGGGGAGCACCGGGGAGCTGTTTTTT.

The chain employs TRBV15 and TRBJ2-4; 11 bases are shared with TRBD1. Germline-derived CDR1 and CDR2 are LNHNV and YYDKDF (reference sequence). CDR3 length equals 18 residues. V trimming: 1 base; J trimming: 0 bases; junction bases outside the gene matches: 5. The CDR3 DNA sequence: TGTGCCACCAGCAGAGCCGGACAGGGGGCCTTAGCCAAAAACATTCAGTACTTC. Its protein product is CATSRAGQGALAKNIQYF.

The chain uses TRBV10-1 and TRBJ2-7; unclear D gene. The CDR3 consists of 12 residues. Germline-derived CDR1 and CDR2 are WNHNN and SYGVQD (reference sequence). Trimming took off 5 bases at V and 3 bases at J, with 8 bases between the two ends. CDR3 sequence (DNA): TGCGCCAGCAGTTCCGACGGCTACGAGCAGTACTTC. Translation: CASSSDGYEQYF.

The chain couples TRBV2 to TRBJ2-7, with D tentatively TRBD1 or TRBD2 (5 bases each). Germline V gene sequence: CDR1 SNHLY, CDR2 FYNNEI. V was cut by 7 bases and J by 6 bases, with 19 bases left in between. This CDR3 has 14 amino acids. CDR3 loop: CASNPWDRAGEQYF. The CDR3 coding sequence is TGTGCCAGCAATCCCTGGGACCGGGCTGGCGAGCAGTACTTC. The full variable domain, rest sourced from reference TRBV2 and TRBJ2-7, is EPEVTQTPSHQVTQMGQEVILRCVPISNHLYFYWYRQILGQKVEFLVSFYNNEISEKSEIFDDQFSVERPDGSNFTLKIRSTKLEDSAMYFCASNPWDRAGEQYFGPGTRLTVT.

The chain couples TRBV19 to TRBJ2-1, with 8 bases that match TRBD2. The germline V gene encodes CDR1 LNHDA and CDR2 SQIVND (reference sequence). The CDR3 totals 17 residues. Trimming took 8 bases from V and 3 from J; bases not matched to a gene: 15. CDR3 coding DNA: TGTGCCAGTCATCGAAGTGGTAGCGGGACTGACTACAATGAGCAGTTCTTC. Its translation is CASHRSGSGTDYNEQFF.